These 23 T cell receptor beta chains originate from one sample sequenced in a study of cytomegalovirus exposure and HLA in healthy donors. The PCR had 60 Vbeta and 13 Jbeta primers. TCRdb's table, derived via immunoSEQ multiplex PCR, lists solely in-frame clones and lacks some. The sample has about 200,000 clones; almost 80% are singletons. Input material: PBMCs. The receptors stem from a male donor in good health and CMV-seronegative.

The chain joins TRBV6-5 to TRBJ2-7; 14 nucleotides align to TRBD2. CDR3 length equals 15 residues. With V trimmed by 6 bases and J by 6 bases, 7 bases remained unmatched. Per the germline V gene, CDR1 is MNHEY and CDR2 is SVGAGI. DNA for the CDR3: TGTGCCAGCAGACTCGGCGGGACTAGCGGGAGCGAGCAGTACTTC. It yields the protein CASRLGGTSGSEQYF.

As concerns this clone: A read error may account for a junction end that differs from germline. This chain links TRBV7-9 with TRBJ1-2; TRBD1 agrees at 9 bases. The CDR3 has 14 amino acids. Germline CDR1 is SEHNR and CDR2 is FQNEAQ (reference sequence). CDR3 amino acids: CSSSLWDRVDGYTF. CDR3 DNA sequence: TGTTCCAGCAGCTTATGGGACAGGGTAGATGGCTACACCTTC.

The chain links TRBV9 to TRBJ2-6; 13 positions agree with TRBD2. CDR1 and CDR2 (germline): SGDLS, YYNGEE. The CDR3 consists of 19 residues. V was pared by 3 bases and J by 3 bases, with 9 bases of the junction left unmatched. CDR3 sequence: CASSEGTSGVTGGANVLTF. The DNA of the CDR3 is TGTGCCAGCAGCGAGGGGACTAGCGGGGTAACAGGTGGGGCCAACGTCCTGACTTTC.

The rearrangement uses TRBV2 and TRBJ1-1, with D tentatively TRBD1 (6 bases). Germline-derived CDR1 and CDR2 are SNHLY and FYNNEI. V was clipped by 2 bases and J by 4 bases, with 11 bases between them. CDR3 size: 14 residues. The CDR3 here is CASSEQGKGTEAFF. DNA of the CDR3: TGTGCCAGCAGTGAACAGGGGAAGGGCACTGAAGCTTTCTTT.

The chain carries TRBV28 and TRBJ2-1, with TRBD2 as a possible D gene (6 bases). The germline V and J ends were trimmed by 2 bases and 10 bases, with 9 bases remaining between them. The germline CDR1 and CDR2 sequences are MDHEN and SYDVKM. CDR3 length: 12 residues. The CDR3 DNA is TGTGCCAGCAGTTTAGATAGCGGAGAGCAGTTCTTC. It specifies CASSLDSGEQFF.

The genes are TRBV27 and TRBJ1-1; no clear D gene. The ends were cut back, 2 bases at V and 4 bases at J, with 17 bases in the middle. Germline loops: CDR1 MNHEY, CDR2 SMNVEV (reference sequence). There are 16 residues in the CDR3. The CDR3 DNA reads TGTGCCAGCAGTTTAGAGCGGACTTCGTTCGGCACTGAAGCTTTCTTT. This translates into CASSLERTSFGTEAFF.

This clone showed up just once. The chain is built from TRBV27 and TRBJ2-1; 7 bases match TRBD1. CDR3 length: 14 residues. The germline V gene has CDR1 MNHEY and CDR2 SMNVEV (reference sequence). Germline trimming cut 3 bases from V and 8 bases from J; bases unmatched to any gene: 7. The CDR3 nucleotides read TGTGCCAGCAGTTTCGGAGACAGGGTTGATGAGCAGTTCTTC. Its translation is CASSFGDRVDEQFF.

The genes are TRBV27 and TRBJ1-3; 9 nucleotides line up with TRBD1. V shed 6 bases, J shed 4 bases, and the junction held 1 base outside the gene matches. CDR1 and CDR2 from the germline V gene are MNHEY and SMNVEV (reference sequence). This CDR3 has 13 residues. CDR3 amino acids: CASRGTGGNTIYF. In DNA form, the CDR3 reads TGTGCCAGCAGGGGGACAGGGGGAAACACCATATATTTT.

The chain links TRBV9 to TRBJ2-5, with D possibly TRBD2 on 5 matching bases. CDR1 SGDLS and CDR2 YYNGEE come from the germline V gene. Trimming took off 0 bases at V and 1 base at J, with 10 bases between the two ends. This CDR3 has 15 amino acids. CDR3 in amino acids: CASSVGLGSQETQYF. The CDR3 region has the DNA TGTGCCAGCAGCGTAGGGCTAGGGAGCCAAGAGACCCAGTACTTC.

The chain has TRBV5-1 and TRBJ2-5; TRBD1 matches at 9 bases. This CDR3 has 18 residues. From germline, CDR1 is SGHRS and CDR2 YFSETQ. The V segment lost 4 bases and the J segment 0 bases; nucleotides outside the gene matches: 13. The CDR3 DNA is TGCGCCAGCAGCACTACCACAGGGGGCCCTCGGTACCAAGAGACCCAGTACTTC. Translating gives CASSTTTGGPRYQETQYF.

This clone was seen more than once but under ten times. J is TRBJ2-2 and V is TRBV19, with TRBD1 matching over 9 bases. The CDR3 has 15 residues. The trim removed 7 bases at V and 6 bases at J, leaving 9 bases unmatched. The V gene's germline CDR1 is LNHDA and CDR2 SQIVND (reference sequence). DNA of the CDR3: TGTGCCAGTATGAGTCACAGGGGGCGCCCCGGGGAGCTGTTTTTT. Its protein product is CASMSHRGRPGELFF.

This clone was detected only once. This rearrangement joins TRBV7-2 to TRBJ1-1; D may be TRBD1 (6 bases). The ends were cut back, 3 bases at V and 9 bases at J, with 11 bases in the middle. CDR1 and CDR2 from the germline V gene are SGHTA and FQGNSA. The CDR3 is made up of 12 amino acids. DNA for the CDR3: TGTGCCAGCAGCTTTAGAGGACAGAAAGCTTTCTTT. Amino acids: CASSFRGQKAFF. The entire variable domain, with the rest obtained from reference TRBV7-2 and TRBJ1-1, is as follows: GAGVSQSPSNKVTEKGKDVELRCDPISGHTALYWYRQSLGQGLEFLIYFQGNSAPDKSGLPSDRFSAERTGGSVSTLTIQRTQQEDSAVYLCASSFRGQKAFFGQGTRLTVV.

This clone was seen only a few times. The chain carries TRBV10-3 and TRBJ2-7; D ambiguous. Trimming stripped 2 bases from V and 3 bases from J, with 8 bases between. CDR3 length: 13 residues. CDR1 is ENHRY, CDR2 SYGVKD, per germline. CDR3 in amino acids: CAISEITNYEQYF. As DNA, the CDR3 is TGTGCCATCAGTGAGATTACAAACTACGAGCAGTACTTC.

The CDR3 sequence is CASSSGRATDTQYF. CDR3 in DNA: TGTGCCAGCAGTAGCGGGAGGGCCACAGATACGCAGTATTTT. This chain uses TRBV6-1 with TRBJ2-3; 10 bases line up with TRBD2. CDR3 size: 14 residues. The J segment lost 2 bases and the V segment lost 5 bases, leaving 1 base of the junction unmatched. Germline lookup yields CDR1 MNHNS and CDR2 SASEGT.

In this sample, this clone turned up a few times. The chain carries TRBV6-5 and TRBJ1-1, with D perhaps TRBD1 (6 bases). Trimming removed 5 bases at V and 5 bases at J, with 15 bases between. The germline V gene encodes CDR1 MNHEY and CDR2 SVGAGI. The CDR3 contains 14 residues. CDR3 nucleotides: TGTGCCAGCAGTACCACAGGGAAAAGGACTGAAGCTTTCTTT. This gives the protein CASSTTGKRTEAFF.

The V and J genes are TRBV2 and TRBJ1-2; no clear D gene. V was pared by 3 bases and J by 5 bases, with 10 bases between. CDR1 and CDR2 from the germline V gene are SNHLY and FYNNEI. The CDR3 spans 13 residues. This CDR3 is CASSEGGFYGYTF. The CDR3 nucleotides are TGTGCCAGCAGTGAGGGAGGTTTTTATGGCTACACCTTC.

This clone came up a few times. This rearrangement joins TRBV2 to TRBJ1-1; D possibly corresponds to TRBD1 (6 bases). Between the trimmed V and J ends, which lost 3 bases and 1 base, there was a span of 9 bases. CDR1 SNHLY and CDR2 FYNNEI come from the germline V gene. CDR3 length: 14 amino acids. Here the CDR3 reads CASSDLQGNTEAFF. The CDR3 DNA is TGTGCCAGCAGTGATTTACAGGGGAACACTGAAGCTTTCTTT.

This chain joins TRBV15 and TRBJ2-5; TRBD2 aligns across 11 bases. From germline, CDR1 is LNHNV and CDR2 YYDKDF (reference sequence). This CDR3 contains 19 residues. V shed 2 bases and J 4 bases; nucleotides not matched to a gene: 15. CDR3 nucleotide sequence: TGTGCCACCAGCAGATCCCCCCAAACGACTAGCGGGACTCGAGAGACCCAGTACTTC. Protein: CATSRSPQTTSGTRETQYF. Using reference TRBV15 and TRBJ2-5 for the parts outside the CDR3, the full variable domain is DAMVIQNPRYQVTQFGKPVTLSCSQTLNHNVMYWYQQKSSQAPKLLFHYYDKDFNNEADTPDNFQSRRPNTSFCFLDIRSPGLGDTAMYLCATSRSPQTTSGTRETQYFGPGTRLLVL.

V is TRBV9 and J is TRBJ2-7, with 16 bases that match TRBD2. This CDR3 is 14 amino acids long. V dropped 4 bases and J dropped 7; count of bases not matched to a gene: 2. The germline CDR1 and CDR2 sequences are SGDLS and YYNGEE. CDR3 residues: CASSSGLAGGEQYF. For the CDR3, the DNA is TGTGCCAGCAGCTCGGGACTAGCGGGGGGGGAGCAGTACTTC. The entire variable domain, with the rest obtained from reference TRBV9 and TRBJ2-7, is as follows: DSGVTQTPKHLITATGQRVTLRCSPRSGDLSVYWYQQSLDQGLQFLIQYYNGEERAKGNILERFSAQQFPDLHSELNLSSLELGDSALYFCASSSGLAGGEQYFGPGTRLTVT.

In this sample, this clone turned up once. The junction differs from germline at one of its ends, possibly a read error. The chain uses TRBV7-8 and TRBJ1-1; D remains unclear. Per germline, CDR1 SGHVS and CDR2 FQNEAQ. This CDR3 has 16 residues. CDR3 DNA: TGTGCCAGCAGCACCCCAGCCTCGACCGGGAACGCTGAAGCTTTCTTT. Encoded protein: CASSTPASTGNAEAFF. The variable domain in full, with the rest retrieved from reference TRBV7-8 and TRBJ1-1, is GAGVSQSPRYKVAKRGQDVALRCDPISGHVSLFWYQQALGQGPEFLTYFQNEAQLDKSGLPSDRFFAERPEGSVSTLKIQRTQQEDSAVYLCASSTPASTGNAEAFFGQGTRLTVV.

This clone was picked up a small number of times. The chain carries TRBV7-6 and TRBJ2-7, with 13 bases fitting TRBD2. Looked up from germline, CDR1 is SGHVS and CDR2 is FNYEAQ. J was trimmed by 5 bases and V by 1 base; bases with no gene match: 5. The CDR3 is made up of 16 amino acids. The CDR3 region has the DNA TGTGCCAGCAGCTTAGTACTAGCGGGAGGGCCGCACGAGCAGTACTTC. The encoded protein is CASSLVLAGGPHEQYF.

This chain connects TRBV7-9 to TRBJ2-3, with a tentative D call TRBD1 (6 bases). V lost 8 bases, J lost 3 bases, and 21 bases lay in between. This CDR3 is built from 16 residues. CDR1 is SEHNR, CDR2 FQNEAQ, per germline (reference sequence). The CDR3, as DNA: TGTGCCAGCCCCCCTTCAACAGGGAGAGGTACAGATACGCAGTATTTT. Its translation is CASPPSTGRGTDTQYF.

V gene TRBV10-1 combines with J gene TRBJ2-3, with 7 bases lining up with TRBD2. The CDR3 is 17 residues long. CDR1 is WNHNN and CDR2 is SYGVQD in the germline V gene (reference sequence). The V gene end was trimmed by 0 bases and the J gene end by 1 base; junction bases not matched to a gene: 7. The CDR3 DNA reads TGCGCCAGCAGTGAGTCAAACCGGGAGGATCGCACAGATACGCAGTATTTT. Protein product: CASSESNREDRTDTQYF.